The source of this T cell receptor (beta chain) is a study of blood T cell repertoires in COVID-19. Study-level information: PBMCs, B-cell-depleted T cells, or T cells were the source of the cDNA or gDNA that made up the material.

In the authors' workflow: Amplification of reference gene primers provided the estimated nucleated cell counts. The repertoire was sequenced with immunoSEQ multiplex PCR; TCRdb's copy has only in-frame clones and lacks some. The V and J calls and the clone size are those of that table, but D and trimming were determined from the DNA. The sample has 200,000 to 250,000 clones, 70% to 90% seen once. Adults between roughly 18 and 95 years of age took part from about 24 US areas. CDR1 and CDR2 from the germline V gene are GTSNPN and SVGIG (reference sequence). The CDR3 has 15 amino acids. J gave up 12 bases and V 5 bases, and 16 bases lay outside the gene matches.

This clonotype was obtained from a man younger than 40 who had recovered from COVID-19. Source material: PBMCs or T cells enriched from blood (not recorded which). The genes are TRBV30 and TRBJ2-1; 10 bases are a match to TRBD2. The CDR3 reads CAWGHGTSAPRVQFF. For the CDR3, the DNA is TGTGCCTGGGGGCACGGGACTAGCGCCCCCCGCGTGCAGTTCTTC.